This passage covers 10 T cell receptor beta chains from one sample sequenced in a study of T cell repertoires in cytomegalovirus infection. Each CDR3 protein is one row after TCRdb ran MiXCR on the reads. Of 450,000 to 650,000 distinct CDR3 sequences listed, 40% are singletons. No antigen has been assigned to these receptors. The sample here was cultured PBMCs, taken from culture after CMV antigen stimulation. The receptors stem from a human donor in good health (CMV status not recorded). Some clones in this sample may be carry-over from other donors' samples.

This clonotype occurred a few times. V is TRBV12-3 or TRBV12-4 and J is TRBJ2-5; maybe TRBD2 (7 bases). The CDR3 totals 18 residues. The ends were cut back, 0 bases at V and 4 bases at J, with 21 bases in the middle. The CDR3: CASSLALGGRGGPETQYF. CDR3 in DNA: TGTGCCAGCAGTTTAGCGCTAGGGGGTCGCGGGGGCCCAGAGACCCAGTACTTC.

This clonotype was seen more than once but under ten times. CDR3 sequence (DNA): TGTGCCAGCAGCTTAGGGCTACCCTATGAGCAGTTCTTC. Translation gives CASSLGLPYEQFF. V is TRBV7-6 and J is TRBJ2-1; D unresolved. CDR1 is SGHVS and CDR2 is FNYEAQ in the germline V gene. The CDR3 has 13 residues. Trimming took 1 base from V and 8 from J, leaving 9 bases between them.

The genes are TRBV29-1 and TRBJ1-1; unclear D gene. Germline assignment: CDR1 SQVTM and CDR2 ANQGSEA. The CDR3 runs 13 residues. Trimming stripped 7 bases from V and 4 bases from J, with 16 bases between. This CDR3 is CSGTPQESTEAFF. The CDR3 DNA reads TGCAGCGGAACCCCTCAGGAGTCCACTGAAGCTTTCTTT.

The chain recombines TRBV19 with TRBJ2-1; unclear D gene. V was cut by 3 bases and J by 0 bases, with 6 bases left in between. CDR1 is LNHDA, CDR2 SQIVND, per germline (reference sequence). The CDR3 covers 14 residues. The DNA for the CDR3 is TGTGCCAGTAGTATGGGGAACTCCTACAATGAGCAGTTCTTC. It translates to CASSMGNSYNEQFF.

The J gene is TRBJ1-1, the V gene TRBV18, with TRBD1 as a possible D gene (5 bases). The V gene lost 3 bases and the J gene lost 4 bases, with 9 bases spanning the gap. CDR3 length equals 13 residues. Looked up from germline, CDR1 is KGHSH and CDR2 is LQKENI. CDR3 bases: TGTGCCAGCTCACCTGGACAAATCACTGAAGCTTTCTTT. Translated, it gives CASSPGQITEAFF.

This clonotype was counted ten times or more. Being one base from a much bigger clone, this may be a read error. This chain joins TRBV12-3 or TRBV12-4 and TRBJ2-3, with D unclear. The length of the CDR3 is 11 residues. Deletions cut 6 bases from V and 4 bases from J, with 5 bases between. CDR3 loop: CASSFADTQYF. CDR3 in DNA: TGTGCCAGCAGCTTCGCAGATACGCAGTATTTT.

The chain employs TRBV7-6 and TRBJ2-2, with 14 positions matching TRBD2. Looked up from germline, CDR1 is SGHVS and CDR2 is FNYEAQ. The V and J ends lost 6 bases and 3 bases, in that order; junction bases with no gene match: 6. The CDR3 length is 17 residues. CDR3 nucleotides: TGTGCCAGCAGACAGACTAGCGGGGGGGCGGACACCGGGGAGCTGTTTTTT. It specifies CASRQTSGGADTGELFF.

This clonotype was seen a handful of times. The V gene is TRBV24-1, the J gene TRBJ2-1; 11 nucleotides line up with TRBD2. Germline values: CDR1 KGHDR, CDR2 SFDVKD. V lost 5 bases and J lost 9; bases outside the gene matches: 14. The CDR3 loop spans 17 amino acids. This CDR3 is CATSVTSGRARCSEQFF. CDR3 coding DNA: TGTGCCACCAGTGTAACTAGCGGGAGAGCCCGGTGCTCTGAGCAGTTCTTC.

The V call is TRBV28, the J call TRBJ2-3; D is unclear. V gave up 8 bases and J gave up 6 bases, with 12 bases separating them. Germline V CDR1 and CDR2: MDHEN, SYDVKM. CDR3 length: 12 residues. The CDR3 bases are TGTGCCAGCTCGACCCTTGCGGATACGCAGTATTTT. Its translation: CASSTLADTQYF.

The V call is TRBV20-1, the J call TRBJ2-3, with 7 nucleotides matching TRBD2. This CDR3 is 15 amino acids long. V shed 6 bases and J 1 base; nucleotides not matched to a gene: 10. Germline loops: CDR1 DFQATT, CDR2 SNEGSKA (reference sequence). The CDR3 nucleotides read TGCAGTGCGTGGCAAAGCGGGATGCGCACAGATACGCAGTATTTT. Translating it yields CSAWQSGMRTDTQYF.